What follows are 25 T cell receptor beta chains derived from one specimen sequenced in a study of blood T cell repertoires in COVID-19. Produced via immunoSEQ multiplex PCR; TCRdb's table is partial and in-frame only. The table has under 450,000 clones, 88% seen once. The sequenced sample was peripheral blood. These receptors came from a woman in her forties or fifties with COVID-19, enrolled during active disease.

The chain has TRBV6-6 and TRBJ2-2; D possibly corresponds to TRBD1 (5 bases). Germline CDR1 reads MNHNY; CDR2 reads SVGAGI (reference sequence). This CDR3 is 14 amino acids long. V lost 4 bases and J 1 base, leaving 7 bases between the germline ends. CDR3: CASSFDRNTGELFF. The CDR3 DNA sequence: TGTGCCAGCAGTTTTGACAGGAACACCGGGGAGCTGTTTTTT.

The chain has TRBV28 and TRBJ1-2; unclear D gene. The CDR3 totals 12 residues. The ends were cut back, 6 bases at V and 0 bases at J, with 5 bases in the middle. Germline loops: CDR1 MDHEN, CDR2 SYDVKM. CDR3 bases: TGTGCCAGCAGCACTCCTAACTATGGCTACACCTTC. Amino acids: CASSTPNYGYTF.

This chain connects TRBV5-1 to TRBJ1-4; 8 bases are shared with TRBD1. V shed 3 bases and J 8 bases; nucleotides not matched to a gene: 6. Germline V gives CDR1 SGHRS, CDR2 YFSETQ. The CDR3 contains 14 residues. The CDR3 DNA reads as TGCGCCAGCAGCTATGGACAGGGCCAGGAAAAACTGTTTTTT. Translation gives CASSYGQGQEKLFF. Full variable domain (missing parts from reference TRBV5-1 and TRBJ1-4): KAGVTQTPRYLIKTRGQQVTLSCSPISGHRSVSWYQQTPGQGLQFLFEYFSETQRNKGNFPGRFSGRQFSNSRSEMNVSTLELGDSALYLCASSYGQGQEKLFFGSGTQLSVL.

The chain links TRBV6-2 or TRBV6-3 to TRBJ2-7; 12 bases match TRBD2. Per the germline V gene, CDR1 is MNHEY and CDR2 is SVGEGT. The V gene end was trimmed by 6 bases and the J gene end by 2 bases; junction bases not matched to a gene: 5. CDR3 length equals 15 residues. As DNA, the CDR3 is TGTGCCAGCAGCCTACTAGCGGGGGGCACCTACGAGCAGTACTTC. This sequence encodes CASSLLAGGTYEQYF.

This rearrangement joins TRBV6-5 to TRBJ1-2; possible D gene TRBD1, 5 bases. Germline CDR1 MNHEY, CDR2 SVGAGI. This CDR3 spans 15 amino acids. Trimming shortened V by 2 bases and J by 9 bases, and 19 bases separated the two germline ends. The CDR3 protein is CASSYGADSPSRYTF. The CDR3 coding sequence is TGTGCCAGCAGTTACGGGGCAGACAGCCCTAGTCGCTACACCTTC.

The V gene is TRBV16, the J gene TRBJ1-5; D might be TRBD1 (6 bases). V lost 4 bases and J 3 bases, leaving 10 bases between the germline ends. Germline values: CDR1 KGHSY, CDR2 FQNENV. The CDR3 spans 14 residues. In DNA, the CDR3 is TGTGCCAGCAGCCTGGGACAACTCAATCAGCCCCAGCATTTT. It encodes CASSLGQLNQPQHF.

The chain joins TRBV18 to TRBJ2-7; 8 bases match TRBD2. The V gene's germline CDR1 is KGHSH and CDR2 LQKENI. The CDR3 has 15 residues. The trim removed 3 bases at V and 2 bases at J, leaving 6 bases unmatched. This chain's CDR3 is CASSPPERGPYEQYF. The CDR3 DNA is TGTGCCAGCTCACCCCCTGAGCGGGGGCCCTACGAGCAGTACTTC.

This clone was detected only a few times. This chain joins TRBV4-1 and TRBJ1-1; D is uncertain. Trimming pared 0 bases from V and 0 bases from J, leaving 8 bases between. The CDR3 sequence is 15 residues long. Looked up from germline, CDR1 is MGHRA and CDR2 is YSYEKL. The CDR3 nucleotides are TGCGCCAGCAGCCAAGATTCTCCGGTGAACACTGAAGCTTTCTTT. It codes for CASSQDSPVNTEAFF.

This clone came up a few times. This specimen includes other DNA sequences encoding the same CDR3. The chain has TRBV5-1 and TRBJ1-6; perhaps TRBD1 as D (6 bases). The CDR3 spans 14 residues. Per the germline V gene, CDR1 is SGHRS and CDR2 is YFSETQ. The V and J ends lost 0 bases and 5 bases respectively, with 6 bases between them. CDR3 sequence: CASSLGQDNSPLHF. The CDR3 region has the DNA TGCGCCAGCAGCTTGGGACAGGATAATTCACCCCTCCACTTT.

This chain uses TRBV6-5 with TRBJ1-5; TRBD1 matches at 10 bases. Germline CDR1 and CDR2: MNHEY and SVGAGI. The CDR3 is 13 residues long. The CDR3 reads CGSWTGGPQPQHF. The DNA for the CDR3 is TGTGGCTCATGGACAGGGGGACCTCAGCCCCAGCATTTT.

The chain combines TRBV7-9 with TRBJ2-3; 14 bases match TRBD2. The trim removed 3 bases at V and 4 bases at J, leaving 3 bases unmatched. CDR3 length: 16 amino acids. CDR1 is SEHNR and CDR2 is FQNEAQ in the germline V gene (reference sequence). The CDR3: CASSLGLAGEADTQYF. The CDR3 DNA follows: TGTGCCAGCAGCTTGGGACTAGCGGGGGAGGCAGATACGCAGTATTTT.

The chain couples TRBV14 to TRBJ1-1; 8 nucleotides match TRBD1. The CDR3 totals 14 residues. The ends lost 2 bases at V and 7 bases at J; junction bases unmatched: 6. From germline, CDR1 is SGHDN and CDR2 FVKESK. The CDR3 region has the DNA TGTGCCAGCAGCCAACCCGGACAGGGTCTTGAAGCTTTCTTT. Translation: CASSQPGQGLEAFF.

This clone was seen a few times. The chain links TRBV27 to TRBJ2-1, with 8 nucleotides matching TRBD1. CDR1 is MNHEY and CDR2 is SMNVEV in the germline V gene (reference sequence). There are 16 residues in the CDR3. The trim removed 2 bases at V and 5 bases at J, leaving 8 bases unmatched. CDR3 bases: TGTGCCAGCAGTTTAACTCCAGGGGGCGTTAACAATGAGCAGTTCTTC. Translating it yields CASSLTPGGVNNEQFF.

The chain carries TRBV10-1 and TRBJ2-3; D possibly corresponds to TRBD1 (6 bases). V was cut by 2 bases and J by 0 bases, with 9 bases left in between. The CDR3 covers 15 residues. Germline CDR1 reads WNHNN; CDR2 reads SYGVQD (reference sequence). The CDR3 DNA is TGCGCCAGCAGTGAGGTGACAGGCAGCACAGATACGCAGTATTTT. Encoded protein: CASSEVTGSTDTQYF.

This rearrangement joins TRBV19 to TRBJ2-1; TRBD2 aligns across 7 bases. The CDR3 length is 16 residues. CDR1 is LNHDA and CDR2 is SQIVND in the germline V gene (reference sequence). The ends lost 3 bases at V and 7 bases at J; junction bases unmatched: 12. The CDR3 coding sequence is TGTGCCAGTAGTATCTCGGGAGGCAGGTTAGTAAATGAGCAGTTCTTC. Translating it yields CASSISGGRLVNEQFF.

The rearrangement links TRBV18 to TRBJ2-5, with 7 bases lining up with TRBD1. V trimming: 4 bases; J trimming: 0 bases; junction bases outside the gene matches: 8. Germline lookup yields CDR1 KGHSH and CDR2 LQKENI. The CDR3 sequence is 16 residues long. CDR3 loop: CASSRTSGQYQETQYF. In DNA, the CDR3 is TGTGCCAGCTCACGGACGTCGGGACAGTACCAAGAGACCCAGTACTTC. Filled out from reference TRBV18 and TRBJ2-5, the complete variable domain reads NAGVMQNPRHLVRRRGQEARLRCSPMKGHSHVYWYRQLPEEGLKFMVYLQKENIIDESGMPKERFSAEFPKEGPSILRIQQVVRGDSAAYFCASSRTSGQYQETQYFGPGTRLLVL.

The chain recombines TRBV21-1 with TRBJ2-2; the D call in the table, TRBD1, was not verified against the DNA. TRBV21-1 is classified as a pseudogene. CDR3 length: 17 amino acids. The CDR3 protein is CASSNWGQPKNTGELFF. The CDR3 coding sequence is TGTGCCAGCAGCAATTGGGGACAGCCCAAGAACACCGGGGAGCTGTTTTTT.

V gene TRBV19 combines with J gene TRBJ1-1; D is perhaps TRBD1 (6 bases). The CDR3 length is 13 residues. Germline V lookup: CDR1 LNHDA, CDR2 SQIVND (reference sequence). V shed 2 bases and J shed 6 bases, with 10 bases lying between them. The CDR3 protein is CASSIQGRAEAFF. The CDR3 region has the DNA TGTGCCAGTAGTATACAGGGGCGGGCTGAAGCTTTCTTT.

The rearrangement links TRBV6-5 to TRBJ2-7; TRBD2 matches at 9 bases. With V trimmed by 0 bases and J by 4 bases, 4 bases remained unmatched. This CDR3 has 15 residues. CDR1 MNHEY and CDR2 SVGAGI come from the germline V gene. The CDR3 region has the DNA TGTGCCAGCAGTTACTCGGCTAGCGGGGAATACGAGCAGTACTTC. Its translation is CASSYSASGEYEQYF.

The rearrangement uses TRBV19 and TRBJ1-3, with 9 nucleotides matching TRBD1. Germline V gives CDR1 LNHDA, CDR2 SQIVND (reference sequence). The CDR3 is 15 residues long. The V and J ends lost 3 bases and 3 bases, in that order; junction bases with no gene match: 3. The CDR3 DNA reads TGTGCCAGTAGTATTACAGGGGGCCTTGGAAACACCATATATTTT. Its translation: CASSITGGLGNTIYF.

The chain joins TRBV7-9 to TRBJ1-4, with D hard to call. The length of the CDR3 is 15 residues. Trimming stripped 6 bases from V and 1 base from J, with 12 bases between. The germline V gene has CDR1 SEHNR and CDR2 FQNEAQ (reference sequence). The CDR3 sequence is CASRDLRETNEKLFF. CDR3 sequence (DNA): TGTGCCAGCAGAGATTTACGGGAAACTAATGAAAAACTGTTTTTT. Full variable domain (outside the CDR3, taken from reference TRBV7-9 and TRBJ1-4): DTGVSQNPRHKITKRGQNVTFRCDPISEHNRLYWYRQTLGQGPEFLTYFQNEAQLEKSRLLSDRFSAERPKGSFSTLEIQRTEQGDSAMYLCASRDLRETNEKLFFGSGTQLSVL.

The genes are TRBV5-1 and TRBJ2-1; D is perhaps TRBD2 (6 bases). The CDR3 has 18 residues. Germline CDR1 SGHRS, CDR2 YFSETQ. Deletions cut 0 bases from V and 5 bases from J, with 21 bases between. Written as DNA, the CDR3 is TGCGCCAGCAGCTTGGAAGCGACTAGTTTGGGGAAAGACAATGAGCAGTTCTTC. Amino acid sequence: CASSLEATSLGKDNEQFF.

The rearrangement uses TRBV7-2 and TRBJ2-1; 10 bases fit TRBD2. This CDR3 has 15 amino acids. Trimming removed 0 bases from V and 4 bases from J; junction bases left unmatched: 0. CDR1 is SGHTA, CDR2 FQGNSA, per germline. The CDR3 sequence: CASSLAGLAYNEQFF. As DNA, the CDR3 is TGTGCCAGCAGCTTAGCGGGACTAGCGTACAATGAGCAGTTCTTC.

The chain couples TRBV9 to TRBJ1-1; D not resolved. Trimming shortened V by 10 bases and J by 1 base, and 14 bases separated the two germline ends. The germline V gene encodes CDR1 SGDLS and CDR2 YYNGEE. There are 13 residues in the CDR3. CDR3 nucleotide sequence: TGTGCCGAGGCGAACTACGGGAACACTGAAGCTTTCTTT. This gives the protein CAEANYGNTEAFF.

The J gene is TRBJ2-1, the V gene TRBV19; tentatively, D is TRBD2 (5 bases). Germline CDR1 LNHDA, CDR2 SQIVND (reference sequence). V was trimmed by 8 bases and J by 0 bases, leaving 11 bases between them. The CDR3 covers 14 residues. Written as DNA, the CDR3 is TGTGCCAGTTCCCGGGGTAGCTCCTACAATGAGCAGTTCTTC. Amino acid sequence: CASSRGSSYNEQFF.